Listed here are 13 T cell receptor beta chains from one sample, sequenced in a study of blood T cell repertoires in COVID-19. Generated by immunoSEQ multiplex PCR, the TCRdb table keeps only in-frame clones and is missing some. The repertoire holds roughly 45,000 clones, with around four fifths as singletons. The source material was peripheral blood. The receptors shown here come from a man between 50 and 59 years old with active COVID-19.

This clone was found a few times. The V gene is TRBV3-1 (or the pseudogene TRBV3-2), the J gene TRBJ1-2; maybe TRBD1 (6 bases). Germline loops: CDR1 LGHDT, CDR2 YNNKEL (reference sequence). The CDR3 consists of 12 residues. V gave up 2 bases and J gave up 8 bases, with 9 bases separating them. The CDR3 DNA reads TGTGCCAGCAGCCAAAACAGGGTGGGCTACACCTTC. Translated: CASSQNRVGYTF.

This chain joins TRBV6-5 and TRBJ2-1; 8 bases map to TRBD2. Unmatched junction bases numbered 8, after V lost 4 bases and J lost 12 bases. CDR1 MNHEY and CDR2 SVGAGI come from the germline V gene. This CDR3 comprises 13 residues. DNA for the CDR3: TGTGCCAGCAGTTCCTTAATCGGGAGGGGGCAGTTCTTC. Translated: CASSSLIGRGQFF.

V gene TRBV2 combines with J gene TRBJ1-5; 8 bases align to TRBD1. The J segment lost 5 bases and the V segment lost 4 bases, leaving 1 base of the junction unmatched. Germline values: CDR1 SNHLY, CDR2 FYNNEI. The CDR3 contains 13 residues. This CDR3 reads CASSAQGDQPQHF. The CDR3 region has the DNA TGTGCCAGCAGTGCACAGGGGGATCAGCCCCAGCATTTT.

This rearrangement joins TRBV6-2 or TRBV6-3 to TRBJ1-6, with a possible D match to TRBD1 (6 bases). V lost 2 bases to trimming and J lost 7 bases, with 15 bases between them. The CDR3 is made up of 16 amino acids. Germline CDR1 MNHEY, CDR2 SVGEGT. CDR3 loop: CASSYVLRDINSPLHF. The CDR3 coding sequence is TGTGCCAGCAGTTACGTTCTCCGGGACATCAATTCACCCCTCCACTTT.

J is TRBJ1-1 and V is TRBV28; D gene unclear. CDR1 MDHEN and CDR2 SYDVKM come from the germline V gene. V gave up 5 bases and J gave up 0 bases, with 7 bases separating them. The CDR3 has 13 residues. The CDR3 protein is CASSPLMNTEAFF. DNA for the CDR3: TGTGCCAGCAGTCCACTTATGAACACTGAAGCTTTCTTT. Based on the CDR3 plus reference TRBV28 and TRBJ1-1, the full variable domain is DVKVTQSSRYLVKRTGEKVFLECVQDMDHENMFWYRQDPGLGLRLIYFSYDVKMKEKGDIPEGYSVSREKKERFSLILESASTNQTSMYLCASSPLMNTEAFFGQGTRLTVV.

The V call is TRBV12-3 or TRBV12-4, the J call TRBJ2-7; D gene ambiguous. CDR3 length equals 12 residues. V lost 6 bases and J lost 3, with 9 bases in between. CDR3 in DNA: TGTGCCAGCAGCCCAAACGGCTACGAGCAGTACTTC. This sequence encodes CASSPNGYEQYF.

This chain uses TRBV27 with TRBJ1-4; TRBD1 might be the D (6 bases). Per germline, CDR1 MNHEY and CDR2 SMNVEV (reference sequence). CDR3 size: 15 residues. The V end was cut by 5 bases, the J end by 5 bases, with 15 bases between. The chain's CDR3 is CASSLYGGGNEKLFF. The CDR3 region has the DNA TGTGCCAGCAGTCTTTATGGGGGGGGCAATGAAAAACTGTTTTTT.

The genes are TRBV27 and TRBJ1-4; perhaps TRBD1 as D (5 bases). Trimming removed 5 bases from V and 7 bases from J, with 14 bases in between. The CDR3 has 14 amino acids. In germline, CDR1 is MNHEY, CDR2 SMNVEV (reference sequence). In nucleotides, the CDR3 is TGTGCCAGCAGTCCCGTCGGCAGGGCTGAAAAACTGTTTTTT. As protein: CASSPVGRAEKLFF.

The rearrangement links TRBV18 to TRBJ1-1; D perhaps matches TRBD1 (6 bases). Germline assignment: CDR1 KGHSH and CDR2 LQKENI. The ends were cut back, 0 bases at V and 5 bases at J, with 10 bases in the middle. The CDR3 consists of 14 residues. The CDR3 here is CASSPPIRGTEAFF. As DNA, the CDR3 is TGTGCCAGCTCACCACCTATCAGGGGAACTGAAGCTTTCTTT. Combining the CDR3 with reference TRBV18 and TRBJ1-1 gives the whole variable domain NAGVMQNPRHLVRRRGQEARLRCSPMKGHSHVYWYRQLPEEGLKFMVYLQKENIIDESGMPKERFSAEFPKEGPSILRIQQVVRGDSAAYFCASSPPIRGTEAFFGQGTRLTVV.

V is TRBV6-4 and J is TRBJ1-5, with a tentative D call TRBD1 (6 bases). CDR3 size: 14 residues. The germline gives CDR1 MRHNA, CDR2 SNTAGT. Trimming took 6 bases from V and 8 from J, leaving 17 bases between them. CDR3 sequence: CASSHSGGVEPQHF. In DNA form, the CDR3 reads TGTGCCAGCAGCCACTCGGGGGGCGTTGAGCCCCAGCATTTT.

The CDR3 sequence is CASSQVYEPETQYF. DNA for the CDR3: TGCGCCAGCAGCCAAGTTTACGAGCCGGAGACCCAGTACTTC. J is TRBJ2-5 and V is TRBV4-3; D unresolved. This CDR3 is built from 14 residues. Trimming took off 1 base at V and 5 bases at J, with 11 bases between the two ends. Germline loops: CDR1 LGHNA, CDR2 YSLEER.

The CDR3 DNA reads TGTGCCAGCAGCTTAGTTCCGCGGGGGGCCTTAGATACGCAGTATTTT. Translated: CASSLVPRGALDTQYF. The chain combines TRBV7-2 with TRBJ2-3; 8 bases align to TRBD2. The V gene end was trimmed by 1 base and the J gene end by 5 bases; junction bases not matched to a gene: 8. Germline V gives CDR1 SGHTA, CDR2 FQGNSA. There are 16 residues in the CDR3.

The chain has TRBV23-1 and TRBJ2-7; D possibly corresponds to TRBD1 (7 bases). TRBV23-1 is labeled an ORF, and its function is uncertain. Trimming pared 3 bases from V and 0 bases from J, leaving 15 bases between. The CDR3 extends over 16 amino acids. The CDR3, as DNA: TGCGCCAGCAGTCATCGTGGAGGGGGCCACTCCTACGAGCAGTACTTC. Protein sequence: CASSHRGGGHSYEQYF.